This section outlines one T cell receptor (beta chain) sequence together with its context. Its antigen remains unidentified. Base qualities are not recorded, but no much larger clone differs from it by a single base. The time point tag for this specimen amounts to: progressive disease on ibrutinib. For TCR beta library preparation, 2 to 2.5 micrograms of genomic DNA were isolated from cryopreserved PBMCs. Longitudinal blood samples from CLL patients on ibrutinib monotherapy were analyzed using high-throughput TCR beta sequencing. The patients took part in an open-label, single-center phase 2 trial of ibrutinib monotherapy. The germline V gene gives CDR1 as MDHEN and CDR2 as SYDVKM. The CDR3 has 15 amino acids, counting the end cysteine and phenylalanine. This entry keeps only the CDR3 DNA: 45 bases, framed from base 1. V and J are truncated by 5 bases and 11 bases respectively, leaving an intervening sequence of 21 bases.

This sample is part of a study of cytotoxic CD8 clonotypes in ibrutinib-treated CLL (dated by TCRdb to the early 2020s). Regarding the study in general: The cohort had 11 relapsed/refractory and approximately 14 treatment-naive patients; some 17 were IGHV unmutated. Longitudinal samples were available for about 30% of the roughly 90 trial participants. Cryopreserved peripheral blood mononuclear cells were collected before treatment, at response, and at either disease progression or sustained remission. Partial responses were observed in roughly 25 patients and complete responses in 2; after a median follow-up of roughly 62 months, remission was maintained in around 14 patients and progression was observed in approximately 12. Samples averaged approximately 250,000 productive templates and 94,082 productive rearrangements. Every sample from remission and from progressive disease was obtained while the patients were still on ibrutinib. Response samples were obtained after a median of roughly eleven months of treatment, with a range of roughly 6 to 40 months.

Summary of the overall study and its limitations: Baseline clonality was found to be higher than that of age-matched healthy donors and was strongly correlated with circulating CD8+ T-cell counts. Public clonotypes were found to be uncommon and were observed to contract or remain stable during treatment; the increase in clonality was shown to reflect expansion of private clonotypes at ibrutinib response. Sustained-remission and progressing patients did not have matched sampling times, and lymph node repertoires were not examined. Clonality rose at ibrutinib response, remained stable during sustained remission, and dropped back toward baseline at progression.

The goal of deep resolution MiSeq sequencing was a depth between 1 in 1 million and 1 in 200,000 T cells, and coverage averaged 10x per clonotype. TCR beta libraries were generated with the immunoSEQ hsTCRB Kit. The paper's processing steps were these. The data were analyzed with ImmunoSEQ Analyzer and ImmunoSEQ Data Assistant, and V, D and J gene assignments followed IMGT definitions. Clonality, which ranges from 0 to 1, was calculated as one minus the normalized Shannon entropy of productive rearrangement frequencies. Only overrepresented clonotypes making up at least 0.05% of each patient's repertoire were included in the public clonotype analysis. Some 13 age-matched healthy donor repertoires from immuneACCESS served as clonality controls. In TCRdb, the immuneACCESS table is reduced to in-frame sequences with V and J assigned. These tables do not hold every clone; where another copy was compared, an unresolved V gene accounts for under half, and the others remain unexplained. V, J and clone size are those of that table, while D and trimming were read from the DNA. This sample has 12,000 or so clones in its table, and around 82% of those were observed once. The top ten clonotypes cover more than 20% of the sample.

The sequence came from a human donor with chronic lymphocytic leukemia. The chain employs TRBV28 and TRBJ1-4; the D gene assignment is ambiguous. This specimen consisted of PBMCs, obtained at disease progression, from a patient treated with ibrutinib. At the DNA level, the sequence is TGTGCCAGCAGTCCCCCGCAGATGGACCCAAACAAACTGTTTTTT. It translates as CASSPPQMDPNKLFF.